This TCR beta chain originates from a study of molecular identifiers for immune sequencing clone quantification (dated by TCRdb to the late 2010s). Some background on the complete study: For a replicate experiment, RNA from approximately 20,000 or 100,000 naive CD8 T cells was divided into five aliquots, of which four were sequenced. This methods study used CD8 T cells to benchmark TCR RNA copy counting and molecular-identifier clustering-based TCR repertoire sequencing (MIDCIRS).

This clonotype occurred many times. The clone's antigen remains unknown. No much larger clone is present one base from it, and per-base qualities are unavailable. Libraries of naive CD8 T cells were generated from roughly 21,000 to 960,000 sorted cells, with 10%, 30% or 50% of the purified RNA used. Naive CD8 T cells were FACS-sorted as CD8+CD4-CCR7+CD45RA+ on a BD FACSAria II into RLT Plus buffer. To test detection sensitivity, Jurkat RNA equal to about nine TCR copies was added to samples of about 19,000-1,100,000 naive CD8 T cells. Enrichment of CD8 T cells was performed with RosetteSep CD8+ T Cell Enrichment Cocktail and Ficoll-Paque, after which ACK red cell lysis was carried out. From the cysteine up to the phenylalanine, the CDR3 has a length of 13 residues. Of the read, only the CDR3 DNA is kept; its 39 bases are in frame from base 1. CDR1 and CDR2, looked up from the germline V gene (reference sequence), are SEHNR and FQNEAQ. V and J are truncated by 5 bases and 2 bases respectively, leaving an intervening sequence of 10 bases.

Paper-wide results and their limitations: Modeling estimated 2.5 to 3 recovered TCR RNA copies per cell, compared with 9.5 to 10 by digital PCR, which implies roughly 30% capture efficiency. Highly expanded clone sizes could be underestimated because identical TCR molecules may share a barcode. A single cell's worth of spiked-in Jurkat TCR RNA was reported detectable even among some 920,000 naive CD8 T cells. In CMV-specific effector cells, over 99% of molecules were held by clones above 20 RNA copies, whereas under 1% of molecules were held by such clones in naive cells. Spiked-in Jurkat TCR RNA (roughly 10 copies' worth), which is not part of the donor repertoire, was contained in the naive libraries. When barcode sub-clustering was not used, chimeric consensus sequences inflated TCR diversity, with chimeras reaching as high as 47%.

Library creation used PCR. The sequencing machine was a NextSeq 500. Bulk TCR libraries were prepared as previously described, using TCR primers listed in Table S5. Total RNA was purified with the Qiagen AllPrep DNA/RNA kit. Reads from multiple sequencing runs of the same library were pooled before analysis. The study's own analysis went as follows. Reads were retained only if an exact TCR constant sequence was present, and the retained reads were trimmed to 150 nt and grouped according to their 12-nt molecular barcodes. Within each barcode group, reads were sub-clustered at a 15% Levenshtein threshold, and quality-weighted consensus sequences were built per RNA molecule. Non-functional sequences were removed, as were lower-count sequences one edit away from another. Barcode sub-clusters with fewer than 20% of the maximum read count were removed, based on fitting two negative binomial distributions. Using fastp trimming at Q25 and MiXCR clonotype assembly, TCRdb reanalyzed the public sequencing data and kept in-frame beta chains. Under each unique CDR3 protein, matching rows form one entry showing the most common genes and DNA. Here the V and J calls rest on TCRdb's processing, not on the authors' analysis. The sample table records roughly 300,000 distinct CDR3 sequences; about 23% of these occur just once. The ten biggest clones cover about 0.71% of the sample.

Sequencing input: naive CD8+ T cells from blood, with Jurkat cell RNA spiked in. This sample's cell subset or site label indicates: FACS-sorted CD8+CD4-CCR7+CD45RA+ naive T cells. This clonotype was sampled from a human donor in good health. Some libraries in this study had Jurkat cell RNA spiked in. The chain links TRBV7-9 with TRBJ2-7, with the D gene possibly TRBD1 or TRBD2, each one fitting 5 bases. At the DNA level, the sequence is TGTGCCAGCAGCACGGGACGGGCCTACGAGCAGTACTTC. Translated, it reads CASSTGRAYEQYF.